The text below deals with one T cell receptor beta chain. The data were obtained in a study of blood T cell repertoires in COVID-19. Trimming took off 5 bases at V and 0 bases at J, with 6 bases between the two ends. Germline V lookup: CDR1 SNHLY, CDR2 FYNNEI. The CDR3 totals 13 residues. Using immunoSEQ multiplex PCR, the repertoire was profiled, and TCRdb retains in-frame clones only, with some absent. The data show approximately 220,000 clones, approximately 92% seen once. The sample consisted of PBMCs or T cells enriched from blood (not recorded which). The origin of this receptor is a woman between 18 and 29 years old in a cohort exposed to, infected with or recovered from COVID-19 (not recorded which). The V gene is TRBV2, the J gene TRBJ2-3; no definite D call. The CDR3 sequence is CASSPSSTDTQYF. DNA for the CDR3: TGTGCCAGCAGTCCCTCTAGCACAGATACGCAGTATTTT.